This T cell receptor beta chain was obtained from a study of human T cells and chemical hapten exposure. Study information: Largely, small differences in pooled library volume made per-sample TCR yields vary.

V was shortened by 5 bases and J by 1 base, with 18 bases between the two germline ends. Germline assignment: CDR1 MDHEN and CDR2 SYDVKM. The CDR3 length is 17 residues. Findings of the study overall: Expanded TCRs formed significantly more large CDR3 similarity clusters than controls.

Unique molecular identifiers were attached to individual cDNA molecules within the library. In the original processing: Sample TCR totals centred on a median of around 93,000, ranging roughly 23,224 to 690,600. TCRdb re-called the RACE reads through MiXCR, storing one row per CDR3 protein. The V and J calls follow TCRdb's processing rather than the paper's. The top ten clones hold 2.5% to 3.5% of a sample with about 110,000 distinct CDR3 sequences, 9.2% of them seen once. In regard to this clonotype: The antigen is undetermined.

Specified time point: patch test 2, 6 weeks after DPC sensitization. Treatment noted: therapeutic diphenylcyclopropenone sensitization with weekly scalp DPC. The TCR comes from a woman in her thirties or forties with alopecia areata. Some clones in this sample may be carry-over from other donors' samples. This material consisted of whole blood, taken in connection with sensitization to the hapten diphenylcyclopropenone (DPC). The chain combines TRBV28 with TRBJ1-3; possible D gene TRBD1, 5 bases. Here the CDR3 DNA reads TGTGCCAGCAGTCCTAATGCAGGGCGAAGTTCTGGAAACACCATATATTTT. It encodes CASSPNAGRSSGNTIYF.